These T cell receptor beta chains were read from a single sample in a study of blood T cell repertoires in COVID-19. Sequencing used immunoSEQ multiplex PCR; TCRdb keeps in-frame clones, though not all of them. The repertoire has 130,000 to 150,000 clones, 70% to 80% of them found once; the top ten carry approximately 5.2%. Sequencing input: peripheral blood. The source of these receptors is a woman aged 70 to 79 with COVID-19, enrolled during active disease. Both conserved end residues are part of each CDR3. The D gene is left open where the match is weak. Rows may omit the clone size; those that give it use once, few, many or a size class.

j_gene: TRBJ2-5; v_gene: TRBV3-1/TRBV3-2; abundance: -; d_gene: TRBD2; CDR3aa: CASSQLAGGQETQYF; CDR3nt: TGTGCCAGCAGCCAACTAGCGGGGGGCCAAGAGACCCAGTACTTC
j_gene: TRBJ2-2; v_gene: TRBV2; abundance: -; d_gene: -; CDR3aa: CASSEAPAGTGELFF; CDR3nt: TGTGCCAGCAGTGAAGCGCCTGCGGGCACCGGGGAGCTGTTTTTT
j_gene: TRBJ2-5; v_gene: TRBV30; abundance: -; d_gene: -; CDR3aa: CAWSGVAQYF; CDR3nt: TGTGCCTGGAGTGGCGTGGCCCAGTACTTC
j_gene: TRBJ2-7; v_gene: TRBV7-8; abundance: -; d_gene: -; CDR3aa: CASSFKRVRAYEQYF; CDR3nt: TGTGCCAGCAGCTTCAAGCGGGTTCGGGCCTACGAGCAGTACTTC
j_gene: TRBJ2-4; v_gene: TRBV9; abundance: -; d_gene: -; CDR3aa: CASRPSSGLSANIQYF; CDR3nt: TGTGCCAGCCGGCCGAGCAGCGGCCTAAGTGCAAACATTCAGTACTTC
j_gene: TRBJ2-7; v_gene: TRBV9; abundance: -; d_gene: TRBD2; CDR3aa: CASSPRGEREQYF; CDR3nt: TGTGCCAGCAGCCCCCGGGGGGAGAGGGAGCAGTACTTC
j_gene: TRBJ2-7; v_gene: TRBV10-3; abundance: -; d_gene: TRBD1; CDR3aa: CAISGDTGVDYEQYF; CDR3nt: TGTGCCATCAGTGGAGATACAGGGGTAGATTACGAGCAGTACTTC
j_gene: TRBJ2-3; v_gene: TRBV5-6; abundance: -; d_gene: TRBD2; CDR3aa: CASSWGLAGRTDTQYF; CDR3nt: TGTGCCAGCAGCTGGGGACTAGCGGGGAGGACAGATACGCAGTATTTT
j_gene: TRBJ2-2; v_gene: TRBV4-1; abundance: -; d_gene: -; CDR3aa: CASSQADGGLGGELFF; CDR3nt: TGCGCCAGCAGCCAAGCCGACGGGGGGCTTGGCGGGGAGCTGTTTTTT
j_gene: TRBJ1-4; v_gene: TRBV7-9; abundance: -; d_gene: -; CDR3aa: CASSPAMTVHEKLFF; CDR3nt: TGTGCCAGCAGCCCGGCCATGACAGTCCATGAAAAACTGTTTTTT
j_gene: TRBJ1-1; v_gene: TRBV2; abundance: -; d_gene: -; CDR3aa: CASSGPVGGSTEAFF; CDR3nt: TGTGCCAGCAGTGGGCCAGTCGGAGGGAGCACTGAAGCTTTCTTT
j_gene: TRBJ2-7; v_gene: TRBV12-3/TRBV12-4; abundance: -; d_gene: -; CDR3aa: CASSLVTDYEQYF; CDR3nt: TGTGCCAGCAGTTTGGTTACAGACTACGAGCAGTACTTC
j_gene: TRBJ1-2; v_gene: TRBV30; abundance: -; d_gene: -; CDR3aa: CAWSDRLGRGYTF; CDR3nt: TGTGCCTGGAGTGACCGGCTGGGGAGAGGCTACACCTTC
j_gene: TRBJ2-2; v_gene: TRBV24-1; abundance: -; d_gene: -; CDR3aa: CATSDLWGPGRLPSTGELFF; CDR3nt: TGTGCCACCAGTGATTTGTGGGGGCCGGGTAGACTACCAAGCACCGGGGAGCTGTTTTTT
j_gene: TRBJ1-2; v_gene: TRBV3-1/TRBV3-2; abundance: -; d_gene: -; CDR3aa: CASSQEQGNGYTF; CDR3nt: TGTGCCAGCAGCCAAGAACAGGGTAATGGCTACACCTTC
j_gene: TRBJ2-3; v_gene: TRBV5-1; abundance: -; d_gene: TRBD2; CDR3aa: CASSASTSGHGDTQYF; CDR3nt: TGCGCCAGCAGCGCCTCGACTAGCGGGCACGGGGATACGCAGTATTTT
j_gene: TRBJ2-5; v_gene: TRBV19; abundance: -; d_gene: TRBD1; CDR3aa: CASSSQGRGETQYF; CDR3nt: TGTGCCAGTAGCTCACAGGGGAGAGGAGAGACCCAGTACTTC
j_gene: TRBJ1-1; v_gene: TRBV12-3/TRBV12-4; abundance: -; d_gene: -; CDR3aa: CASSFRRDTEAFF; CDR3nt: TGTGCCAGCAGTTTTCGACGGGATACTGAAGCTTTCTTT
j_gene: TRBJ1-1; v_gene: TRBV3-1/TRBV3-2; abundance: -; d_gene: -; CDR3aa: CASTRQKNTEAFF; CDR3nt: TGTGCCAGCACTAGACAGAAGAACACTGAAGCTTTCTTT
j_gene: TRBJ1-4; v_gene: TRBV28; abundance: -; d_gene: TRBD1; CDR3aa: CASSSTGMIEKLFF; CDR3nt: TGTGCCAGCAGTTCGACAGGGATGATTGAAAAACTGTTTTTT
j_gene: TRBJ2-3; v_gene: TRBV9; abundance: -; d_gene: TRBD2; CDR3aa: CASSARVTSGADTQYF; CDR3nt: TGTGCCAGCAGCGCGAGGGTGACTAGCGGGGCAGATACGCAGTATTTT
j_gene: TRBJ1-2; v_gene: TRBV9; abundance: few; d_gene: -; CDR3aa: CASSAFLANYGYTF; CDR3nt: TGTGCCAGCAGCGCCTTTTTAGCTAACTATGGCTACACCTTC
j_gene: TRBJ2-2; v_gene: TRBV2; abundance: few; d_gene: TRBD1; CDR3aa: CASSEPGQGAGGELFF; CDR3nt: TGTGCCAGCAGTGAGCCAGGCCAGGGGGCCGGCGGGGAGCTGTTTTTT
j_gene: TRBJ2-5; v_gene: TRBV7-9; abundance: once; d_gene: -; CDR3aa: CASSPQGRIETQYF; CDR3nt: TGTGCCAGCAGCCCGCAGGGAAGGATAGAGACCCAGTACTTC
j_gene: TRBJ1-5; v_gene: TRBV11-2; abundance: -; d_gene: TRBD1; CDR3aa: CASSWVQGARNQPQHF; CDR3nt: TGTGCCAGCAGCTGGGTCCAGGGGGCTCGCAATCAGCCCCAGCATTTT
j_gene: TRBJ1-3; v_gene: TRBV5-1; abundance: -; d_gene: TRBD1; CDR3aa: CASSSSGGSGNTIYF; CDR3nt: TGCGCCAGCAGCTCTTCAGGGGGCTCTGGAAACACCATATATTTT
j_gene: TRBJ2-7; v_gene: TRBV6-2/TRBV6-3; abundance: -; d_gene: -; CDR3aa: CASSLGVYEQYF; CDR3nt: TGTGCCAGCAGTTTAGGGGTGTACGAGCAGTACTTC
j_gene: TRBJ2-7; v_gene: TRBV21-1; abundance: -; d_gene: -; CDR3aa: CASSKGQGRDEQYF; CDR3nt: TGTGCCAGCAGCAAAGGGCAGGGGCGCGACGAGCAGTACTTC
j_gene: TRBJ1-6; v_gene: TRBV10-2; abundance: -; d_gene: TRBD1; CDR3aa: CASKQGQSPLHF; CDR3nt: TGCGCCAGCAAACAGGGGCAGTCACCCCTCCACTTT
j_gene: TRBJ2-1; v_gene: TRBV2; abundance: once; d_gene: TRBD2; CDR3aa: CAIPRTSGVGNEQFF; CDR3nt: TGTGCCATCCCCCGGACTAGCGGTGTGGGCAATGAGCAGTTCTTC
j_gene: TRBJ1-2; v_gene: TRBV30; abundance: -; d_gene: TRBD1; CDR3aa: CAWEGQHLYGYTF; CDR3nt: TGTGCCTGGGAGGGACAGCACCTGTATGGCTACACCTTC
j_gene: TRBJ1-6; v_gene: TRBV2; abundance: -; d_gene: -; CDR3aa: CASSEALRSRGGSPLHF; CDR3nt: TGTGCCAGCAGTGAAGCACTGCGGAGTCGGGGGGGTTCACCCCTCCACTTT
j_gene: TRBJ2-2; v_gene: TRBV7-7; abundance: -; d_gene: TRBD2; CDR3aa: CASSLTSGVNTGELFF; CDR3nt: TGTGCCAGCAGCCTGACTAGCGGGGTGAACACCGGGGAGCTGTTTTTT
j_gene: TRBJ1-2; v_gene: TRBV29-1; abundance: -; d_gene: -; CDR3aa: CSVFHSNYGYTF; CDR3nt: TGCAGCGTTTTTCATAGCAACTATGGCTACACCTTC
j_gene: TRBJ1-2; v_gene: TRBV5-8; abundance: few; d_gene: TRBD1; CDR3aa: CASSLEPGDSYGYTF; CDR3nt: TGTGCCAGCAGCTTGGAACCAGGGGACAGCTATGGCTACACCTTC
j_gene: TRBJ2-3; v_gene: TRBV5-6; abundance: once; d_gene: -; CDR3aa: CASSGGLGDTQYF; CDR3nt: TGTGCCAGCAGTGGAGGGCTGGGAGATACGCAGTATTTT
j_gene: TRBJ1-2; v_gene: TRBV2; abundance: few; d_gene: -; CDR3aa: CASQTQQGYGYTF; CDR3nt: TGTGCCAGCCAAACCCAACAGGGTTATGGCTACACCTTC
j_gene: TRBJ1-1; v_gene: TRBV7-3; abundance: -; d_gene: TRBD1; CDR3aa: CASSSGQEGNTEAFF; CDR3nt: TGTGCCAGCAGCTCCGGACAGGAGGGTAACACTGAAGCTTTCTTT
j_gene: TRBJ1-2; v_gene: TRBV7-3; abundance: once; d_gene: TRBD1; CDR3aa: CASSLNPLGPPGQGVGGYTF; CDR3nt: TGTGCCAGCAGCTTAAACCCCCTGGGACCGCCGGGACAGGGGGTGGGAGGCTACACCTTC
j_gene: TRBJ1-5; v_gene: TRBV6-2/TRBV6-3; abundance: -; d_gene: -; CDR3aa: CASSYVGARQPQHF; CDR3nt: TGTGCCAGCAGTTACGTGGGGGCCCGGCAGCCCCAGCATTTT
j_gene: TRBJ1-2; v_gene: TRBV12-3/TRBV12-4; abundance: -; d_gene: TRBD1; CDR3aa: CASRTGTGFVYTF; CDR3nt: TGTGCCAGCAGAACCGGGACAGGGTTCGTCTACACCTTC
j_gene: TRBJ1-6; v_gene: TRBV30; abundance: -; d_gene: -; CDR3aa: CAWGPSVWYSPLHF; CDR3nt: TGTGCCTGGGGCCCGTCGGTCTGGTATTCACCCCTCCACTTT
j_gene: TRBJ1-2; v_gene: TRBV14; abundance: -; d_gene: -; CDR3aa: CASSQDLLYGYTF; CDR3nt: TGTGCCAGCAGCCAAGATTTACTCTATGGCTACACCTTC
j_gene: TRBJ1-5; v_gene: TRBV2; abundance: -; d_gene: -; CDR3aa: CASSEASGGIGQPQHF; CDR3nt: TGTGCCAGCAGTGAAGCTTCGGGGGGAATCGGACAGCCCCAGCATTTT
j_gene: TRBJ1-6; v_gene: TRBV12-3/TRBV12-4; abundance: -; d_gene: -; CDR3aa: CASRFPGDSPLHF; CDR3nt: TGTGCCAGCAGGTTCCCAGGGGATTCACCCCTCCACTTT
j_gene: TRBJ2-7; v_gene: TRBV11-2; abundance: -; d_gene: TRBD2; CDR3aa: CASSRGGRHYEQYF; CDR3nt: TGTGCCAGCAGCCGGGGGGGCCGCCACTACGAGCAGTACTTC
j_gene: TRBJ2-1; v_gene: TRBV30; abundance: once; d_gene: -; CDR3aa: CAWSAPVGAIYNEQFF; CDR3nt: TGTGCCTGGAGTGCGCCCGTGGGGGCTATTTACAATGAGCAGTTCTTC
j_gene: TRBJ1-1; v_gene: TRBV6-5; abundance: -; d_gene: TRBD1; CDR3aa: CASSYEGAAEAFF; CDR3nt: TGTGCCAGCAGTTACGAGGGGGCCGCTGAAGCTTTCTTT
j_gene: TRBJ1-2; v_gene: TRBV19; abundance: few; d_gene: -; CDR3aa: CASSTSGGEGYTF; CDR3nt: TGTGCCAGCTCCACCTCTGGAGGGGAGGGCTACACCTTC
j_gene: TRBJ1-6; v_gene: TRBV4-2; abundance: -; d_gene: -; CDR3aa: CASSQVSNSPLHF; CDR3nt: TGTGCCAGCAGCCAAGTTAGCAATTCACCCCTCCACTTT
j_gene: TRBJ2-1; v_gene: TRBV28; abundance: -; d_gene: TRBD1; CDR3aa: CATQQGAMNEQFF; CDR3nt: TGTGCCACCCAACAGGGGGCGATGAATGAGCAGTTCTTC
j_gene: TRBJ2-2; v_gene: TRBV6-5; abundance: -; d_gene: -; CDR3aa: CASSLQDTGELFF; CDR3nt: TGTGCCAGCAGTTTACAGGACACCGGGGAGCTGTTTTTT
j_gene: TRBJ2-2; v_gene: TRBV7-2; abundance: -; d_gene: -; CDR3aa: CASTLSRGSGELFF; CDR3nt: TGTGCCAGCACACTCTCGAGAGGCAGCGGGGAGCTGTTTTTT